This T cell receptor beta chain was found in a study of blood T cell repertoires in COVID-19. In the study overall: Samples came from the United States, Italy and Spain, spanning acute and convalescent COVID-19. Nucleic acid was either cDNA or gDNA, and it came from T cells, B-cell-depleted T cells, or PBMCs.

In the source study's methods: Nucleated cell counts were estimated from reference gene primer amplification. Clones were read by immunoSEQ multiplex PCR, and TCRdb kept only the in-frame ones, dropping some. The V and J calls and clone size are taken from that table; D and trimming were inferred from the DNA. The sample shows nearly 100,000 clones, approximately 86% of them seen only once. The germline CDR1 and CDR2 sequences are ENHRY and SYGVKD. This CDR3 comprises 15 residues. V was shortened by 6 bases and J by 2 bases, with 16 bases between the two germline ends. The chain carries TRBV10-3 and TRBJ1-1; the D gene is possibly TRBD1 (6 bases). This TCR derives from a man at least 80 years old with acute or convalescent COVID-19. The sequencing sample was made of peripheral blood. The CDR3 region is CAISLFAGDNTEAFF. The CDR3 DNA sequence: TGTGCCATCAGCCTTTTTGCAGGGGACAACACTGAAGCTTTCTTT.